This T cell receptor (beta chain) was obtained from a study of CD4+ T cells in melanoma. Study-wide points: Diverse differentiation states were reported for melanoma neoantigen-specific CD4+ T cells. CD8+ T cell, macrophage and B cell function reportedly correlated with neoantigen-specific CD4+ T cells.

This table comes from immunoSEQ multiplex PCR, and its TCRdb copy is limited to in-frame clones, with some not included. The table shows 15,000 to 20,000 clones, with 81% occurring only once. Worth noting for this clone: Its antigen is currently unknown.

The length of the CDR3 is 15 residues. Trimming removed 5 bases from V and 1 base from J, with 14 bases in between. Germline-derived CDR1 and CDR2 are SGHNT and YYREEE (reference sequence). The chain carries TRBV5-4 and TRBJ2-3; D is possibly TRBD2 (6 bases). This receptor was obtained from a human donor with melanoma. Material for sequencing was cells from a culture (not recorded whether cultured in vitro). The CDR3 nucleotides are TGTGCCAGCAGTACCCTAGCGCCGGGCACAGATACGCAGTATTTT. It is translated as CASSTLAPGTDTQYF.